The 29 T cell receptor beta chains in this list originate from one sample, sequenced in a study of blood T cell repertoires in COVID-19. Data came from immunoSEQ multiplex PCR; TCRdb stores just in-frame clones and leaves some out. The sample gives approximately 210,000 clones, 75% to 90% of which show up once; 0.72% is in the top ten. Sequencing was performed on peripheral blood. The receptors were gathered from a man between 40 and 49 years old with acute or convalescent COVID-19.

This clone appeared once. The CDR3 region is CASSLAFAGAYEQYF. The CDR3 nucleotides are TGTGCCAGCAGCTTAGCCTTCGCGGGAGCCTACGAGCAGTACTTC. V usage is TRBV7-9 and J usage is TRBJ2-7, with 7 positions matching TRBD2. Trimming took 0 bases from V and 2 from J; bases not matched to a gene: 4. The length of the CDR3 is 15 residues. Germline loops: CDR1 SEHNR, CDR2 FQNEAQ (reference sequence).

This clone appeared once. The chain has TRBV20-1 and TRBJ2-3; 8 bases line up with TRBD2. This CDR3 is 13 amino acids long. With V trimmed by 3 bases and J by 3 bases, 2 bases remained unmatched. Germline CDR1 is DFQATT and CDR2 is SNEGSKA (reference sequence). The CDR3 sequence: CSASLAGTDTQYF. CDR3 DNA: TGCAGTGCTAGTTTAGCGGGAACAGATACGCAGTATTTT.

The gene calls are TRBV30 and TRBJ2-3; 10 nucleotides line up with TRBD1. The germline V gene encodes CDR1 GTSNPN and CDR2 SVGIG (reference sequence). The CDR3 runs to 15 residues. J lost 5 bases, V lost 4 bases, and 9 bases had no gene match. In DNA, the CDR3 is TGTGCCTGGACGCCCGGACAGGGGGTAGTAGATACGCAGTATTTT. This codes for CAWTPGQGVVDTQYF.

The rearrangement joins TRBV5-1 to TRBJ2-7, with D tentatively TRBD1 (5 bases). This CDR3 spans 13 amino acids. Trimming took off 4 bases at V and 0 bases at J, with 8 bases between the two ends. Germline lookup yields CDR1 SGHRS and CDR2 YFSETQ. The CDR3 coding sequence is TGCGCCAGCAGCAAGACAGTCTCCTACGAGCAGTACTTC. It encodes CASSKTVSYEQYF.

V is TRBV29-1 and J is TRBJ2-5, with a tentative D call TRBD2 (5 bases). V was clipped by 5 bases and J by 1 base, with 8 bases between them. In germline, CDR1 is SQVTM, CDR2 ANQGSEA. CDR3 length: 12 amino acids. As DNA, the CDR3 is TGCAGCGTTAAGCGGTCCCAAGAGACCCAGTACTTC. Residues: CSVKRSQETQYF.

The gene calls are TRBV28 and TRBJ2-3, with 7 positions matching TRBD1. CDR1 MDHEN and CDR2 SYDVKM come from the germline V gene. The CDR3 runs 17 residues. Trimming took 4 bases from V and 2 from J; bases not matched to a gene: 12. CDR3 protein: CASSSPRTGTFTDTQYF. The CDR3 coding sequence is TGTGCCAGCAGTTCACCCCGGACAGGAACTTTCACAGATACGCAGTATTTT.

The rearrangement joins TRBV7-2 to TRBJ1-3; perhaps TRBD1 as D (5 bases). Germline V CDR1 and CDR2: SGHTA, FQGNSA. This CDR3 spans 14 amino acids. The ends were cut back, 1 base at V and 4 bases at J, with 8 bases in the middle. The CDR3 loop is CASSLDRLGNTIYF. The CDR3 nucleotides read TGTGCCAGCAGCTTAGACAGGCTAGGAAACACCATATATTTT.

The CDR3 DNA reads TGTGCCAGCAGCCCAAACGACAATCAGGGCTGGGTCCTGAACACTGAAGCTTTCTTT. Translating gives CASSPNDNQGWVLNTEAFF. The chain combines TRBV3-1 (or the pseudogene TRBV3-2) with TRBJ1-1, with D maybe TRBD1 (5 bases). The CDR3 is 19 residues long. Trimming stripped 4 bases from V and 0 bases from J, with 24 bases between. CDR1 is LGHDT, CDR2 YNNKEL, per germline (reference sequence).

CDR3 sequence (DNA): TGTGCCACCAGCGTATATGGACAGGGTAGCTCTGGGGCCAACGTCCTGACTTTC. Protein: CATSVYGQGSSGANVLTF. V is TRBV15 and J is TRBJ2-6; 8 bases agree with TRBD1. This CDR3 has 18 residues. V was pared by 5 bases and J by 0 bases, with 9 bases of the junction left unmatched. Germline V gives CDR1 LNHNV, CDR2 YYDKDF (reference sequence).

This clone appeared a few times. The gene calls are TRBV18 and TRBJ2-7; D not resolved. Trimming stripped 3 bases from V and 3 bases from J, with 9 bases between. CDR3 size: 13 residues. Germline CDR1 and CDR2: KGHSH and LQKENI. The DNA for the CDR3 is TGTGCCAGCTCACCCGGTCCAGGCTACGAGCAGTACTTC. It codes for CASSPGPGYEQYF. Full variable domain (missing parts from reference TRBV18 and TRBJ2-7): NAGVMQNPRHLVRRRGQEARLRCSPMKGHSHVYWYRQLPEEGLKFMVYLQKENIIDESGMPKERFSAEFPKEGPSILRIQQVVRGDSAAYFCASSPGPGYEQYFGPGTRLTVT.

Of note for this clone: This sample includes further DNA sequences coding for the same CDR3. The V and J genes are TRBV6-5 and TRBJ2-7; 7 bases are a match to TRBD1. Germline CDR1 MNHEY, CDR2 SVGAGI. The CDR3 extends over 12 amino acids. The J segment lost 7 bases and the V segment lost 0 bases, leaving 0 bases of the junction unmatched. In DNA, the CDR3 is TGTGCCAGCAGTTACTCGACAGGGGAGCAGTACTTC. This translates into CASSYSTGEQYF.

This clone was observed a handful of times. This rearrangement joins TRBV11-2 to TRBJ1-4, with D possibly being TRBD1 (6 bases). Germline CDR1 SGHAT, CDR2 FQNNGV. The CDR3 is 12 amino acids. Trimming pared 2 bases from V and 17 bases from J, leaving 15 bases between. CDR3 DNA sequence: TGTGCCAGCAGCTTAATTACCGGACAGCCATTTTTT. Translation gives CASSLITGQPFF.

This clone was seen only once. The CDR3 sequence: CASSQDDSPKNIQYF. The CDR3 coding sequence is TGCGCCAGCAGCCAAGACGACAGCCCCAAAAACATTCAGTACTTC. The chain uses TRBV4-1 and TRBJ2-4, with D possibly TRBD1 on 5 matching bases. V gave up 0 bases and J gave up 2 bases, with 8 bases separating them. CDR1 is MGHRA, CDR2 YSYEKL, per germline. The CDR3 runs to 15 residues.

This clone was seen once. The J gene is TRBJ1-6, the V gene TRBV19, with TRBD1 identical over 8 bases. This CDR3 has 15 residues. The germline V gene has CDR1 LNHDA and CDR2 SQIVND (reference sequence). The trim removed 3 bases at V and 10 bases at J, leaving 8 bases unmatched. The CDR3: CASSITGGVGSPLHF. As DNA, the CDR3 is TGTGCCAGTAGTATTACAGGGGGAGTAGGATCACCCCTCCACTTT.

The chain joins TRBV28 to TRBJ2-5, with 8 bases matching TRBD1. V was pared by 6 bases and J by 4 bases, with 10 bases of the junction left unmatched. The germline V gene encodes CDR1 MDHEN and CDR2 SYDVKM. CDR3 length: 15 residues. CDR3 nucleotides: TGTGCCAGCAGAACTGACAGGGGCGGAGGAGAGACCCAGTACTTC. The encoded protein is CASRTDRGGGETQYF.

This chain links TRBV4-1 with TRBJ1-2; no definite D call. V dropped 1 base and J dropped 1 base, with 7 bases sitting between them. The CDR3 is 14 residues long. Germline CDR1 is MGHRA and CDR2 is YSYEKL. The CDR3 reads CASSQARSNYGYTF. Written as DNA, the CDR3 is TGCGCCAGCAGCCAAGCTAGGAGTAACTATGGCTACACCTTC.

The J gene is TRBJ1-5, the V gene TRBV6-1; 8 bases align to TRBD1. Germline V gene sequence: CDR1 MNHNS, CDR2 SASEGT. Trimming took 2 bases from V and 9 from J; bases not matched to a gene: 9. The CDR3 is 15 residues long. CDR3 region: CASSESDREYRPQHF. The CDR3 bases are TGTGCCAGCAGTGAATCGGACAGGGAGTATCGGCCCCAGCATTTT.

The CDR3 nucleotides read TGTGCCAGCAGCCCCTCTTCTCCAGCGGTTACCTACAATGAGCAGTTCTTC. Translation gives CASSPSSPAVTYNEQFF. This sequence joins TRBV5-4 and TRBJ2-1, with a weak D call TRBD2 (5 bases). CDR3 length: 17 residues. The V gene's germline CDR1 is SGHNT and CDR2 YYREEE (reference sequence). Trimming cost V 4 bases and J 2 bases, with 19 bases left between them.

The chain recombines TRBV6-5 with TRBJ2-5; 7 nucleotides align to TRBD1. V lost 9 bases and J lost 1; bases outside the gene matches: 11. The germline V gene has CDR1 MNHEY and CDR2 SVGAGI. The CDR3 length is 15 residues. CDR3 sequence reads: CASNTGTASQETQYF. CDR3 DNA: TGTGCCAGTAACACCGGGACAGCGTCCCAAGAGACCCAGTACTTC.

This chain connects TRBV5-4 to TRBJ1-5; 8 bases agree with TRBD1. Trimming cost V 4 bases and J 3 bases; bases outside gene matches: 6. Germline CDR1 is SGHNT and CDR2 is YYREEE (reference sequence). The CDR3 spans 15 residues. The CDR3, as DNA: TGTGCCAGCAGCCTAGGGACAGGTACCAATCAGCCCCAGCATTTT. This encodes CASSLGTGTNQPQHF.

The CDR3 DNA sequence: TGTGCCAGCGGTCGGACTAGCGGGAGCCTTTACGAGCAGTACTTC. Translating gives CASGRTSGSLYEQYF. This chain connects TRBV7-9 to TRBJ2-7, with TRBD2 identical over 13 bases. Looked up from germline, CDR1 is SEHNR and CDR2 is FQNEAQ (reference sequence). This CDR3 spans 15 amino acids. J gave up 4 bases and V 8 bases, and 8 bases lay outside the gene matches.

The chain couples TRBV19 to TRBJ1-2; 8 nucleotides line up with TRBD1. The ends lost 2 bases at V and 2 bases at J; junction bases unmatched: 10. CDR1 is LNHDA and CDR2 is SQIVND in the germline V gene (reference sequence). This CDR3 contains 17 residues. The CDR3 loop is CASSIPFGGQGNYGYTF. CDR3 DNA: TGTGCCAGTAGTATACCCTTTGGAGGACAGGGCAACTATGGCTACACCTTC.

The chain couples TRBV14 to TRBJ2-1; 13 bases are a match to TRBD2. The CDR3 extends over 16 amino acids. Germline V gives CDR1 SGHDN, CDR2 FVKESK. V lost 5 bases and J lost 8; bases outside the gene matches: 9. The CDR3 sequence is CASSLMTSGRIHEQFF. The DNA for the CDR3 is TGTGCCAGCAGCTTAATGACTAGCGGGAGGATCCATGAGCAGTTCTTC. Supplemented by reference TRBV14 and TRBJ2-1, the full variable domain reads EAGVTQFPSHSVIEKGQTVTLRCDPISGHDNLYWYRRVMGKEIKFLLHFVKESKQDESGMPNNRFLAERTGGTYSTLKVQPAELEDSGVYFCASSLMTSGRIHEQFFGPGTRLTVL.

The chain joins TRBV14 to TRBJ2-1, with TRBD2 matching over 8 bases. The CDR3 length is 17 residues. Germline V lookup: CDR1 SGHDN, CDR2 FVKESK. The trim removed 1 base at V and 3 bases at J, leaving 8 bases unmatched. The CDR3 coding sequence is TGTGCCAGCAGCCAAGGAGGGACTAGAGGCATCTACAATGAGCAGTTCTTC. The encoded protein is CASSQGGTRGIYNEQFF.

V is TRBV6-5 and J is TRBJ1-1; D gene unclear. CDR1 and CDR2 (germline): MNHEY, SVGAGI. This CDR3 has 15 amino acids. Trimming took 7 bases from V and 0 from J, leaving 15 bases between them. The CDR3 bases are TGTGCCAGCACCGAAGGAACAGATATGAACACTGAAGCTTTCTTT. Amino acids: CASTEGTDMNTEAFF.

This clone was counted once. V and J are TRBV27 and TRBJ1-5; TRBD1 might be the D (5 bases). This CDR3 has 15 amino acids. Germline-derived CDR1 and CDR2 are MNHEY and SMNVEV (reference sequence). V lost 5 bases and J 1 base, leaving 12 bases between the germline ends. Written as DNA, the CDR3 is TGTGCCAGCAGTCCGGGACTAGAGAGCAATCAGCCCCAGCATTTT. Translation: CASSPGLESNQPQHF.

J is TRBJ1-1 and V is TRBV4-1; D ambiguous. CDR1 is MGHRA and CDR2 is YSYEKL in the germline V gene. The CDR3 is 16 amino acids. Between the trimmed V and J ends, which lost 0 bases and 5 bases, there was a span of 16 bases. The DNA for the CDR3 is TGCGCCAGCAGCCAAGATTGGCACCTACCGGGGACTGAAGCTTTCTTT. It is translated as CASSQDWHLPGTEAFF.

CDR3 in amino acids: CASSQLGTGAGELFF. CDR3 bases: TGTGCCAGCAGTCAGCTCGGGACAGGGGCCGGGGAGCTGTTTTTT. V is TRBV28 and J is TRBJ2-2; 10 bases line up with TRBD1. Germline CDR1 is MDHEN and CDR2 is SYDVKM. The CDR3 runs 15 residues. V gave up 5 bases and J gave up 6 bases; unmatched junction bases: 6.

V gene TRBV29-1 combines with J gene TRBJ2-3, with a weak D call TRBD1 (5 bases). From germline, CDR1 is SQVTM and CDR2 ANQGSEA. This CDR3 region has 14 residues. The V and J ends lost 2 bases and 5 bases respectively, with 14 bases between them. CDR3 sequence reads: CSVERAGPKDTQYF. The CDR3 region has the DNA TGCAGCGTTGAACGAGCAGGGCCGAAAGATACGCAGTATTTT.